Listed below are T cell receptor beta chains from one sample, sequenced in a study of cytomegalovirus exposure and HLA in healthy donors. TCRdb keeps only in-frame clones here, not all; method: immunoSEQ multiplex PCR. In the table there are some 100,000 clones, 60% to 75% of which are singletons. The sample was PBMCs. These receptors all stem from a woman between 40 and 50 years old in good health and CMV-seronegative. The CDR3 runs from the conserved cysteine through the conserved F or W. A D gene is named only where the DNA matches it firmly. Clone size is shown for a subset of rows, as once, few, many or a class of expanded clone.

D	size	V	J	DNA	CDR3
TRBD2	-	TRBV7-8	TRBJ2-7	TGTGCCAGCAGCTTACCACTAGCGGGAGGAGGGTCCTACGAGCAGTACTTC	CASSLPLAGGGSYEQYF
TRBD1	-	TRBV19	TRBJ1-5	TGTGCCAGTAGGGGGGGATTGACAGGGGGCAATCAGCCCCAGCATTTT	CASRGGLTGGNQPQHF
TRBD1	-	TRBV7-2	TRBJ2-7	TGTGCCAGCAGCTCGACAGGGGGCGCGGGTTACGAGCAGTACTTC	CASSSTGGAGYEQYF
TRBD1	-	TRBV2	TRBJ2-2	TGTGCCAGCAGGGCCGGACAGGTCATCGGGGAGCTGTTTTTT	CASRAGQVIGELFF
-	-	TRBV30	TRBJ1-5	TGTGCCTGGAGTGTACGGGGGAACCAGCCCCAGCATTTT	CAWSVRGNQPQHF
-	few	TRBV21-1	TRBJ2-3	TGTGCCAGCAGCAAGGCGGGGGAGCGCACAGATACGCAGTATTTT	CASSKAGERTDTQYF
-	-	TRBV5-1	TRBJ2-3	TGCGCCAGCAGCTTGGCCGGCAGGGAACCCGATACGCAGTATTTT	CASSLAGREPDTQYF
-	-	TRBV5-1	TRBJ2-7	TGCGCCAGCAGCTGGCAGGGGGGTGAGCAGTACTTC	CASSWQGGEQYF
-	once	TRBV5-1	TRBJ1-2	TGCGCCAGCAGCCACCAGGGGCCAGCTAACTATGGCTACACCTTC	CASSHQGPANYGYTF
TRBD1	few	TRBV6-1	TRBJ1-2	TGTGCCAGCAGCCCTCCCCCGGACAGGGCTCATGGCTACACCTTC	CASSPPPDRAHGYTF
TRBD2	-	TRBV7-9	TRBJ2-1	TGTGCCAGCAGCTTAGCCGGGGGCGGGGGGGCAGGGAATGAGCAGTTCTTC	CASSLAGGGGAGNEQFF
TRBD2	-	TRBV9	TRBJ2-3	TGTGCCAGCAGCGTAGATAGCGGGACGGCCCCAGATACGCAGTATTTT	CASSVDSGTAPDTQYF
TRBD1	-	TRBV6-5	TRBJ1-6	TGTGCCAGCAGTTACGTTACAGGGGGGGGCTCACCCCTCCACTTT	CASSYVTGGGSPLHF
TRBD1	-	TRBV19	TRBJ1-5	TGTGCCAGTAGTATCACAGGGGGCAATCAGCCCCAGCATTTT	CASSITGGNQPQHF
TRBD2	few	TRBV9	TRBJ2-7	TGTGCCAGCAGCGAGAGCGGGGTACTGGGTTCCGAGCAGTACTTC	CASSESGVLGSEQYF
TRBD1	-	TRBV2	TRBJ2-7	TGTGCCAGCCACCTCGGTGGCAGGGGGTCCGAGCAGTACTTC	CASHLGGRGSEQYF